Below, 20 T cell receptor beta chains from the same sample are listed, as sequenced in a study of blood T cells in healthy people across ages. Together with a sample-barcoded 5' primer, a J-beta primer mix was included in a second PCR lasting 7 to 11 cycles. From the 5' RACE reads, TCRdb called clonotypes with MiXCR, one entry per CDR3 protein. Of 710,000 or so distinct CDR3 sequences in the sample, approximately 21% were seen once. The specimen sequenced was blood. The receptor set was obtained from a man between 65 and 85 years old in good health.

This clonotype was counted ten times or more. This chain uses TRBV7-8 with TRBJ2-7; D may be TRBD1 (6 bases). Trimming removed 5 bases from V and 5 bases from J, with 13 bases in between. Germline V gene lookup returns CDR1 SGHVS and CDR2 FQNEAQ. There are 13 residues in the CDR3. Here the CDR3 DNA reads TGTGCCAGCAGCCCAAACAGGGTCCACGAGCAGTACTTC. Its translation: CASSPNRVHEQYF.

The chain links TRBV5-1 to TRBJ2-5; D not certain. With the DNA end fitting TRBJ2-7 better, the J assignment may be wrong. This CDR3 is built from 11 residues. Germline-derived CDR1 and CDR2 are SGHRS and YFSETQ. The CDR3 loop reads CASSENYEQYF. The CDR3 DNA reads as TGCGCCAGCAGCGAGAACTACGAGCAGTACTTC.

This clonotype turned up a few times. This chain joins TRBV6-6 and TRBJ2-4; D perhaps matches TRBD2 (5 bases). Looked up from germline, CDR1 is MNHNY and CDR2 is SVGAGI (reference sequence). This CDR3 is 16 amino acids long. Trimming cost V 0 bases and J 6 bases, with 15 bases left between them. For the CDR3, the DNA is TGTGCCAGCAGTTACTCATACGGGGTCGATGGAAACATTCAGTACTTC. It codes for CASSYSYGVDGNIQYF.

This clonotype was found many times. This rearrangement joins TRBV6-5 to TRBJ2-7; 8 bases agree with TRBD2. CDR1 and CDR2 (germline): MNHEY, SVGAGI. V shed 0 bases and J 1 base; nucleotides not matched to a gene: 2. This CDR3 has 15 amino acids. The CDR3 region is CASSYSGGGSYEQYF. For the CDR3, the DNA is TGTGCCAGCAGTTACTCAGGCGGGGGGTCCTACGAGCAGTACTTC.

This clonotype was counted a few times. This chain joins TRBV9 and TRBJ2-3; D is possibly TRBD2 (6 bases). This CDR3 contains 15 residues. The germline V gene encodes CDR1 SGDLS and CDR2 YYNGEE. V was pared by 3 bases and J by 4 bases, with 15 bases between. The CDR3 sequence is CASSALGSMPDTQYF. The CDR3, as DNA: TGTGCCAGCAGCGCCCTCGGGAGTATGCCAGATACGCAGTATTTT.

This clonotype showed up just a few times. V gene TRBV7-9 combines with J gene TRBJ1-2; no clear D gene. Germline-derived CDR1 and CDR2 are SEHNR and FQNEAQ (reference sequence). The CDR3 spans 14 residues. V was pared by 8 bases and J by 3 bases, with 16 bases between. CDR3 bases: TGTGCCAGCTACGGACCCTCGGGGTACTATGGCTACACCTTC. As protein: CASYGPSGYYGYTF.

The V call is TRBV19, the J call TRBJ1-4, with D possibly TRBD1 on 5 matching bases. In germline, CDR1 is LNHDA, CDR2 SQIVND (reference sequence). V was clipped by 4 bases and J by 7 bases, with 25 bases between them. This CDR3 is 18 amino acids long. CDR3 loop: CASSKPRGGTGELEKLFF. CDR3 nucleotide sequence: TGTGCCAGTAGTAAGCCCCGGGGTGGAACAGGAGAACTTGAAAAACTGTTTTTT.

The chain recombines TRBV7-9 with TRBJ1-2; TRBD1 matches at 7 bases. Germline lookup yields CDR1 SEHNR and CDR2 FQNEAQ (reference sequence). With 5 bases clipped from V and 5 bases from J, the junction kept 11 bases outside the gene matches. The CDR3 runs to 15 residues. The CDR3 bases are TGTGCCAGCAGCACTTCGATGACAGGGAATTATGGCTACACCTTC. It yields the protein CASSTSMTGNYGYTF.

The chain links TRBV5-1 to TRBJ2-5; D unresolved. The CDR3 is 16 residues long. V lost 0 bases and J 3 bases, leaving 15 bases between the germline ends. Per germline, CDR1 SGHRS and CDR2 YFSETQ. CDR3 loop: CASSLEFGFREETQYF. As DNA, the CDR3 is TGCGCCAGCAGCTTGGAGTTCGGATTCCGAGAAGAGACCCAGTACTTC.

This clonotype came up a few times. J is TRBJ1-4 and V is TRBV9; no firm D call. The V end was cut by 3 bases, the J end by 0 bases, with 9 bases between. Germline values: CDR1 SGDLS, CDR2 YYNGEE. The CDR3 runs to 15 residues. The CDR3 loop is CASSAHTSTNEKLFF. The CDR3 DNA reads TGTGCCAGCAGCGCCCACACGTCAACTAATGAAAAACTGTTTTTT.

V and J are TRBV20-1 and TRBJ2-7; no reliable D call. Trimming cost V 4 bases and J 3 bases, with 7 bases left between them. CDR1 is DFQATT and CDR2 is SNEGSKA in the germline V gene (reference sequence). This CDR3 comprises 11 residues. CDR3 sequence: CSATDIYEQYF. CDR3 nucleotides: TGCAGTGCTACAGATATCTACGAGCAGTACTTC.

This clonotype was picked up a small number of times. The chain is built from TRBV3-1 and TRBJ2-1; 8 bases line up with TRBD2. The CDR3 consists of 17 residues. Germline assignment: CDR1 LGHDT and CDR2 YNNKEL (reference sequence). J was trimmed by 7 bases and V by 1 base; bases with no gene match: 12. As DNA, the CDR3 is TGTGCCAGCAGCCAAGGAATTCTACTCGGGGGGGCGAATGAGCAGTTCTTC. This gives the protein CASSQGILLGGANEQFF.

The chain links TRBV18 to TRBJ1-5; 7 nucleotides agree with TRBD1. The CDR3 sequence is 16 residues long. The V and J ends lost 4 bases and 4 bases, in that order; junction bases with no gene match: 10. Germline CDR1 is KGHSH and CDR2 is LQKENI. The CDR3 DNA reads TGTGCCAGCTCACAGACCGGGACAGCGAAAAATCAGCCCCAGCATTTT. It translates to CASSQTGTAKNQPQHF.

The chain uses TRBV27 and TRBJ2-7; TRBD2 matches 9 bases. The CDR3 covers 12 residues. In germline, CDR1 is MNHEY, CDR2 SMNVEV (reference sequence). V lost 6 bases and J lost 12; bases outside the gene matches: 9. Here the CDR3 DNA reads TGTGCCAGCAGAGGTTATAGCGGGAGATTGTACGTC. It translates to CASRGYSGRLYV.

This clonotype appeared once. Likely a read error: the CDR3 ends without its conserved phenylalanine or tryptophan. The rearrangement links TRBV6-6 to TRBJ2-3, with TRBD2 matching 8 bases. The CDR3 runs to 15 residues. The germline CDR1 and CDR2 sequences are MNHNY and SVGAGI (reference sequence). V lost 7 bases, J lost 2 bases, and 8 bases stayed unmatched. The CDR3 loop reads CASKYSGVNTDTQYS. CDR3 nucleotide sequence: TGTGCCAGCAAATATAGCGGGGTTAACACAGATACGCAGTATTCT.

The CDR3 region is CASSHWGAEAFF. The CDR3 DNA follows: TGTGCCAGCAGTCATTGGGGCGCTGAAGCTTTCTTT. The chain has TRBV7-8 and TRBJ1-1; TRBD1 might be the D (5 bases). With 6 bases removed from V and 6 bases from J, the gap between germline ends came to 11 bases. The CDR3 is 12 amino acids. From germline, CDR1 is SGHVS and CDR2 FQNEAQ.

This clonotype was picked up a small number of times. The rearrangement joins TRBV6-1 to TRBJ2-5; TRBD2 matches at 11 bases. The DNA end is more similar to TRBJ2-1, so the J call may be wrong. Germline V gene sequence: CDR1 MNHNS, CDR2 SASEGT. The CDR3 extends over 17 amino acids. The CDR3 DNA is TGTGCCAGCAGTAGGATTAGCGGGGGGGCTGTCTACAATGAGCAGTTCTTC. Amino acids: CASSRISGGAVYNEQFF.

The chain carries TRBV20-1 and TRBJ2-2; 7 nucleotides agree with TRBD1. Germline CDR1 is DFQATT and CDR2 is SNEGSKA (reference sequence). The length of the CDR3 is 15 residues. J lost 0 bases, V lost 5 bases, and 6 bases had no gene match. The CDR3 region has the DNA TGCAGTGCTCGACAGGGAAGGGCGAACACCGGGGAGCTGTTTTTT. It yields the protein CSARQGRANTGELFF.

There are many counts of this clonotype. The V and J genes are TRBV6-4 and TRBJ1-1; D unclear. Germline lookup yields CDR1 MRHNA and CDR2 SNTAGT. CDR3 length: 14 residues. Trimming left V 0 bases short and J 4 bases short, with 9 bases between. CDR3 in amino acids: CASSDSDRPTEAFF. The CDR3 coding sequence is TGTGCCAGCAGTGACTCGGACCGCCCCACTGAAGCTTTCTTT.

The rearrangement links TRBV12-3 or TRBV12-4 to TRBJ2-2; 7 nucleotides line up with TRBD1. Germline trimming cut 7 bases from V and 1 base from J; bases unmatched to any gene: 12. This CDR3 has 17 amino acids. CDR3: CASIWAGGLWNTGELFF. The CDR3 nucleotides are TGTGCCAGCATATGGGCAGGGGGATTATGGAACACCGGGGAGCTGTTTTTT.